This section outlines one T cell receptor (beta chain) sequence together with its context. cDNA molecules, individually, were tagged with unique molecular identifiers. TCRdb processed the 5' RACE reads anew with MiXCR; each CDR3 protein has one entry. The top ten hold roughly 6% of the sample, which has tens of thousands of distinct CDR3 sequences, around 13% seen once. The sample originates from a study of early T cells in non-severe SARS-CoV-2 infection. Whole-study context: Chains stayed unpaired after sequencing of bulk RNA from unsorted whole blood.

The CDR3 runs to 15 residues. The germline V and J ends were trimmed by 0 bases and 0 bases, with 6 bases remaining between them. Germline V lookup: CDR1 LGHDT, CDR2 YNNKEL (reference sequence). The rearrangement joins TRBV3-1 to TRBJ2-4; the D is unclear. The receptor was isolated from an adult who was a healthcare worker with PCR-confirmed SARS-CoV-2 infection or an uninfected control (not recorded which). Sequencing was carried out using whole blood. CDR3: CASSQEGVAKNIQYF. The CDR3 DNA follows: TGTGCCAGCAGCCAAGAAGGCGTAGCCAAAAACATTCAGTACTTC.